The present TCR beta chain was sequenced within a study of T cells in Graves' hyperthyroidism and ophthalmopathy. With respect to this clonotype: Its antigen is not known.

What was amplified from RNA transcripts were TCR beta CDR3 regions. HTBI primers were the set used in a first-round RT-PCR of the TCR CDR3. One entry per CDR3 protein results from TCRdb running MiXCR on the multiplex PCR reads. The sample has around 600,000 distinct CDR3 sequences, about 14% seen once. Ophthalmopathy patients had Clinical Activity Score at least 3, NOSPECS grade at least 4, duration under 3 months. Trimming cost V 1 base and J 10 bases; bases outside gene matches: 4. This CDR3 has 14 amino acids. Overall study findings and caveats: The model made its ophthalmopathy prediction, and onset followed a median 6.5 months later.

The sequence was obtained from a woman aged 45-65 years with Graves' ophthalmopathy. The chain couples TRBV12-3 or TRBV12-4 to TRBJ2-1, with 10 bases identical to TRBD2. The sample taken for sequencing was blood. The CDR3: CASSLVAGGGEQFF. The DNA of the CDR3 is TGTGCCAGCAGTTTAGTAGCGGGAGGCGGGGAGCAGTTCTTC.